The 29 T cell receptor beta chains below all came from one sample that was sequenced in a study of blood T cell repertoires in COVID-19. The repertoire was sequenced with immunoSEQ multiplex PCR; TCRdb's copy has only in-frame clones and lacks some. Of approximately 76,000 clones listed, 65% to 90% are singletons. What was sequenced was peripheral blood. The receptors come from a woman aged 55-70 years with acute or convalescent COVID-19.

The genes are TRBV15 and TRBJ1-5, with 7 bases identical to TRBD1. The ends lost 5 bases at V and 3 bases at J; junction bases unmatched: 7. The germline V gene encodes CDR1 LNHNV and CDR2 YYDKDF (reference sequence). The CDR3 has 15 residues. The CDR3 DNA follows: TGTGCCACCAGCGGAGCCAGGGGGGACAATCAGCCCCAGCATTTT. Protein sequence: CATSGARGDNQPQHF.

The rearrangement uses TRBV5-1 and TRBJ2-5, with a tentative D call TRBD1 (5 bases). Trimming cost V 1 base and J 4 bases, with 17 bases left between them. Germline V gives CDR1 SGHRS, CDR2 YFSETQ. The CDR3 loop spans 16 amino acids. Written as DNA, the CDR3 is TGCGCCAGCAGCTTGTCCCCGCAGGGTGGGATAGAGACCCAGTACTTC. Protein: CASSLSPQGGIETQYF. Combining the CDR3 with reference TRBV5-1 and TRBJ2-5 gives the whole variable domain KAGVTQTPRYLIKTRGQQVTLSCSPISGHRSVSWYQQTPGQGLQFLFEYFSETQRNKGNFPGRFSGRQFSNSRSEMNVSTLELGDSALYLCASSLSPQGGIETQYFGPGTRLLVL.

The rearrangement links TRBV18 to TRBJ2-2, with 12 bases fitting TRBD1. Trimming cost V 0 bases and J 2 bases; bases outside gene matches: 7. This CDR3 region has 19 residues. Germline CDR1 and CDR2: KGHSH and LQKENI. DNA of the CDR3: TGTGCCAGCTCACCACCGCCCGGGACAGGGGGCATCAACACCGGGGAGCTGTTTTTT. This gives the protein CASSPPPGTGGINTGELFF.

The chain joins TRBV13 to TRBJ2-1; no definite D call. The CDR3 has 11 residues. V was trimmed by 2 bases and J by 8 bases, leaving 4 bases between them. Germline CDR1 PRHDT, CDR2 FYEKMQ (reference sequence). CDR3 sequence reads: CASSLPYEQFF. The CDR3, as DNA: TGTGCCAGCAGCTTACCGTATGAGCAGTTCTTC.

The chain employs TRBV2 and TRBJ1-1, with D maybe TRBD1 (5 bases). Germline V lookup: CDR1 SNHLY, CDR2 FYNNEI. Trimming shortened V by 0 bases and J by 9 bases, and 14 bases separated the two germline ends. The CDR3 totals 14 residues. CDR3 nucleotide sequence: TGTGCCAGCAGTGAAGCGCAACGGCAGGGCAAAGCTTTCTTT. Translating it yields CASSEAQRQGKAFF.

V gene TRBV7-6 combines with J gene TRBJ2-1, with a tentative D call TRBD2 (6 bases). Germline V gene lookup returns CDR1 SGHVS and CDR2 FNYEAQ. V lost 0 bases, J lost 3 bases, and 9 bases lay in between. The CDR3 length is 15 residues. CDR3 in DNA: TGTGCCAGCAGCTTAGCCGCGGGACGCTACAATGAGCAGTTCTTC. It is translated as CASSLAAGRYNEQFF.

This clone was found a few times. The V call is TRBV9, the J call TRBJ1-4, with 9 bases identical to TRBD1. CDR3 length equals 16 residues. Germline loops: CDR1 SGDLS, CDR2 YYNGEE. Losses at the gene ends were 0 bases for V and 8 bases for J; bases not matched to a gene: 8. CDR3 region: CASSVGWGTGHEKLFF. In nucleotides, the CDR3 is TGTGCCAGCAGCGTAGGGTGGGGGACAGGGCACGAAAAACTGTTTTTT.

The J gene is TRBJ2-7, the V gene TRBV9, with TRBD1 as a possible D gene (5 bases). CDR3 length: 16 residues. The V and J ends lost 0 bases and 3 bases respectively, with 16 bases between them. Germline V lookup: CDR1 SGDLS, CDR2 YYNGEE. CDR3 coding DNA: TGTGCCAGCAGCGTAGTAACGGACACCCCACTCTACGAGCAGTACTTC. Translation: CASSVVTDTPLYEQYF.

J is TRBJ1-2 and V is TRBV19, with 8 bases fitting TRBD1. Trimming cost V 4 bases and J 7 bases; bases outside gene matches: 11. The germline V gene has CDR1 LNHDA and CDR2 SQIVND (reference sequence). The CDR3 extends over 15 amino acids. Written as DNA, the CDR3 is TGTGCCAGTAGTAGCCTGGACAGGGCCCTAGGTGGCTACACCTTC. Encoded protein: CASSSLDRALGGYTF.

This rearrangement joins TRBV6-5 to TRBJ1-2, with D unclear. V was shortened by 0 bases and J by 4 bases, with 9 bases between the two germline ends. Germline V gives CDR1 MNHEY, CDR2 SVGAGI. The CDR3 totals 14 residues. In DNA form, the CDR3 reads TGTGCCAGCAGTTACTCCAGGCGGGGCTATGGCTACACCTTC. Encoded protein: CASSYSRRGYGYTF.

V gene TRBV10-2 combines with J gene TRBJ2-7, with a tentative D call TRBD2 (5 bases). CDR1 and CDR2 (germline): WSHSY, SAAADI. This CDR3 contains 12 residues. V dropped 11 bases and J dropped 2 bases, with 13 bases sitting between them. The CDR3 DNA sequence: TGCGCCGCCTCGGACGGGGCCTACGAGCAGTACTTC. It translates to CAASDGAYEQYF.

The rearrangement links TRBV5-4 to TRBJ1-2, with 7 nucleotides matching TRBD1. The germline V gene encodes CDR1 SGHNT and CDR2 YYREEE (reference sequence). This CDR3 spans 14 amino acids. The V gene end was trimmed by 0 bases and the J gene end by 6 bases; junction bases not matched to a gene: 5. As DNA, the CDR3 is TGTGCCAGCAGCTTGGCACAGGGGTTGGATGGCTACACCTTC. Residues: CASSLAQGLDGYTF.

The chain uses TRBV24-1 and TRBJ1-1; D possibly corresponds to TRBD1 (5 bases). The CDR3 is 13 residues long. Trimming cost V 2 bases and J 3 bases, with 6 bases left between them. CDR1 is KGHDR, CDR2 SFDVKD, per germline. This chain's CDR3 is CATSDSGYTEAFF. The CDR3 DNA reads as TGTGCCACCAGTGATTCAGGGTACACTGAAGCTTTCTTT.

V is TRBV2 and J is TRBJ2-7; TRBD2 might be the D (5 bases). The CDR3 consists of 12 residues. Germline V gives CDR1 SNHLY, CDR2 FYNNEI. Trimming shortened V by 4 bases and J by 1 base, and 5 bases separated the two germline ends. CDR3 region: CASSGGSYEQYF. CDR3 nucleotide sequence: TGTGCCAGCAGTGGAGGGTCCTACGAGCAGTACTTC. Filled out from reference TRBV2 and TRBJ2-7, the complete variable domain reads EPEVTQTPSHQVTQMGQEVILRCVPISNHLYFYWYRQILGQKVEFLVSFYNNEISEKSEIFDDQFSVERPDGSNFTLKIRSTKLEDSAMYFCASSGGSYEQYFGPGTRLTVT.

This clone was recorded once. CDR3 sequence (DNA): TGCGCCAGCAGCTCCCCAACAGGGGCTGAAGCTTTCTTT. This translates into CASSSPTGAEAFF. The rearrangement joins TRBV4-1 to TRBJ1-1; the match to TRBD1 covers 7 bases. The CDR3 totals 13 residues. From germline, CDR1 is MGHRA and CDR2 YSYEKL. V lost 5 bases to trimming and J lost 6 bases; unmatched junction nucleotides: 6.

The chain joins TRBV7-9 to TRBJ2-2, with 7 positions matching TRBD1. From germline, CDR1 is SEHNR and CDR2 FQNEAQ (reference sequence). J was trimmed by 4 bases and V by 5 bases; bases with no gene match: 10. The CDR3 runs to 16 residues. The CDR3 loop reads CASSPQAWTGTGELFF. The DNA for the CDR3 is TGTGCCAGCAGCCCCCAGGCCTGGACAGGCACCGGGGAGCTGTTTTTT.

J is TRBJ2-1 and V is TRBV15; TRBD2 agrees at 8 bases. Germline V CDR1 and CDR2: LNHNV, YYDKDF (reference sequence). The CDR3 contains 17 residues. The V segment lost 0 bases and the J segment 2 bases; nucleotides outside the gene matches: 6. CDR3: CATSRDPGGEAYNEQFF. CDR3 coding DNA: TGTGCCACCAGCAGAGACCCCGGGGGGGAGGCCTACAATGAGCAGTTCTTC.

The DNA for the CDR3 is TGCAGCGTTGAAATAGCGGGGGCCTTTGGCGAGCAGTACTTC. Protein sequence: CSVEIAGAFGEQYF. The chain has TRBV29-1 and TRBJ2-7, with TRBD2 matching over 9 bases. The CDR3 extends over 14 amino acids. Germline values: CDR1 SQVTM, CDR2 ANQGSEA. Trimming at V came to 2 bases and at J to 6 bases, leaving 8 bases not matched to a gene.

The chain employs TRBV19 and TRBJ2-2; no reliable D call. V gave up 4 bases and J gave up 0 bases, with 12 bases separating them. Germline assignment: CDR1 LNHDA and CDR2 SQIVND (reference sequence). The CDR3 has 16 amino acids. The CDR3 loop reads CASSRHSNPNTGELFF. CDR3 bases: TGTGCCAGTAGTAGACACAGCAACCCGAACACCGGGGAGCTGTTTTTT.

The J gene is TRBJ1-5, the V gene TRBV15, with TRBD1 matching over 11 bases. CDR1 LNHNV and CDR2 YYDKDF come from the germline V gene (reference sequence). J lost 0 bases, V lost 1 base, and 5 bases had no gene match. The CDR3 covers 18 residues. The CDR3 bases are TGTGCCACCAGCAGAGGGGACAGGGGGGGTTATAGCAATCAGCCCCAGCATTTT. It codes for CATSRGDRGGYSNQPQHF.

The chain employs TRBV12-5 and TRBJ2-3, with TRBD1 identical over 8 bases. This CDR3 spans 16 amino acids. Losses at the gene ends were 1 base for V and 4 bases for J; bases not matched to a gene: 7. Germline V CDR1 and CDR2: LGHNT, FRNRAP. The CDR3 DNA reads TGTGCTAGTGGTTTGGACAGGACAGGGTGGGCAGATACGCAGTATTTT. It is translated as CASGLDRTGWADTQYF.

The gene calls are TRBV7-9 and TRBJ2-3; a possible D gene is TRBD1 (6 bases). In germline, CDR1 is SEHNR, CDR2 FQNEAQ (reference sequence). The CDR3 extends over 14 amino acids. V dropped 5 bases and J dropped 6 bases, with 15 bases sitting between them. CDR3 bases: TGTGCCAGCAGCCGCATACAGGGATCCGATACGCAGTATTTT. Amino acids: CASSRIQGSDTQYF.

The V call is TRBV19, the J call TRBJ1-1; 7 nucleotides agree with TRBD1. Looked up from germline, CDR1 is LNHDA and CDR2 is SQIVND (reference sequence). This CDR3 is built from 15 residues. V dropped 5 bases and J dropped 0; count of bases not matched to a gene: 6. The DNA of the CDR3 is TGTGCCAGTAGTGGGTGGACAGGCATGAACACTGAAGCTTTCTTT. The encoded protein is CASSGWTGMNTEAFF.

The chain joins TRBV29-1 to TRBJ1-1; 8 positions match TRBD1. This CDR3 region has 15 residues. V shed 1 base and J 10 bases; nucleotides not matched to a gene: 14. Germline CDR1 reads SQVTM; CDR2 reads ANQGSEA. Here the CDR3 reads CSVEGVDREIRRAFF. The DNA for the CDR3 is TGCAGCGTTGAAGGGGTGGACAGGGAAATTCGTAGAGCTTTCTTT. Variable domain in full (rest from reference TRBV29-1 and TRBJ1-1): SAVISQKPSRDICQRGTSLTIQCQVDSQVTMMFWYRQQPGQSLTLIATANQGSEATYESGFVIDKFPISRPNLTFSTLTVSNMSPEDSSIYLCSVEGVDREIRRAFFGQGTRLTVV.

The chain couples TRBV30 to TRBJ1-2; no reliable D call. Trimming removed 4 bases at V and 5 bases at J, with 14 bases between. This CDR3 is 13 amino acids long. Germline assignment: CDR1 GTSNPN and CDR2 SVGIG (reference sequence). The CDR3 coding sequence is TGTGCCTGGACCTTCGAGGCTTCGTATGGCTACACCTTC. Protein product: CAWTFEASYGYTF.

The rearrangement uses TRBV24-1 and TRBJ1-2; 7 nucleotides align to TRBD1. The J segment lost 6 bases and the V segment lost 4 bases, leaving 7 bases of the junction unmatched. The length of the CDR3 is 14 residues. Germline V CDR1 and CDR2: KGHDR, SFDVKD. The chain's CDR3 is CATSDTRGVDGYTF. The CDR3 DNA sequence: TGTGCCACCAGTGACACCAGGGGGGTGGATGGCTACACCTTC.

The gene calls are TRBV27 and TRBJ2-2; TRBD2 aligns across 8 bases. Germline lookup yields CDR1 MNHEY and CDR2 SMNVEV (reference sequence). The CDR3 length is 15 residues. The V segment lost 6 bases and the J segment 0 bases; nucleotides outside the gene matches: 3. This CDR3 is CASSRGGSNTGELFF. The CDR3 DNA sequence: TGTGCCAGCAGCCGCGGGGGGTCGAACACCGGGGAGCTGTTTTTT.

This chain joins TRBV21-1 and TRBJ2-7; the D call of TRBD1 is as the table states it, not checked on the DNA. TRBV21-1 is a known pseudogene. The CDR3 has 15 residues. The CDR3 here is CASSKEVDRPYEQYF. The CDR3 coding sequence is TGTGCCAGCAGCAAAGAAGTCGACAGGCCGTACGAGCAGTACTTC.

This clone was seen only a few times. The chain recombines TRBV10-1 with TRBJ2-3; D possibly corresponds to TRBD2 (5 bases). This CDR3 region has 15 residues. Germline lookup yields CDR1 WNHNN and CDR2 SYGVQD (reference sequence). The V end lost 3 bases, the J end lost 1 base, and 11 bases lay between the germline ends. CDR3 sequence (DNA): TGCGCCAGCAGTGATTCGGCTAGCCGCACAGATACGCAGTATTTT. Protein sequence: CASSDSASRTDTQYF.